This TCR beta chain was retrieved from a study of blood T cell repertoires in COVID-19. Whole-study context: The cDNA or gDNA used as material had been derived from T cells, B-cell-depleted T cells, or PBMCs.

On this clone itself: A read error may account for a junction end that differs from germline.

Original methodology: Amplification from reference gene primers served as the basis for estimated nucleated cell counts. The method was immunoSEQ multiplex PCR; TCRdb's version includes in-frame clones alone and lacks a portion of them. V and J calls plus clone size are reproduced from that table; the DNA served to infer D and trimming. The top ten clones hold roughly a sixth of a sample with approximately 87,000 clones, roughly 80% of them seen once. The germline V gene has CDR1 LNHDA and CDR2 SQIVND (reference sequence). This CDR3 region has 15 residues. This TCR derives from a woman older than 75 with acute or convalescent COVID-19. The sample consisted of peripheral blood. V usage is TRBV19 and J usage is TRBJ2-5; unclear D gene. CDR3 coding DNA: TGTGCCAGTAGTATAAAATCTGAATCTAGAGAGGCCCAGTACTTC. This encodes CASSIKSESREAQYF.